The subject of this entry is one T cell receptor beta chain. The antigen remains undetermined. In the ViraFEST assay, antigen-specific CD4+ clonotypes were identified by expansion after peptide-pool stimulation. The culture ran for approximately 10 days, and then CD4+ T cells were isolated. BNT162b2 vaccine or mRNA-1273 vaccine was given to participants in two doses. Clones were read by immunoSEQ multiplex PCR, and TCRdb kept only the in-frame ones, dropping some. The sample records about 24,000 clones, about 73% being singletons. This entry comes from a study of vaccination effects on CD4 cells after COVID-19. Study-wide points: Clones induced by infection and by vaccine showed marked clonal contraction late after vaccination.

Sequencing used CD4+ T cells from PBMCs cultured with SARS-CoV-2 spike peptides, obtained after COVID-19 vaccination. The receptor's source is a human donor who received a COVID-19 vaccine.

The CDR3 nucleotides read TGCGCCAGCGGGGCTGCGCGGCGGGAGCTGTTTTTT. Its protein product is CASGAARRELFF. The V call is TRBV10-1, the J call TRBJ2-2; a weak D match, TRBD1 (5 bases). Germline V gives CDR1 WNHNN, CDR2 SYGVQD (reference sequence). This CDR3 spans 12 amino acids. Trimming stripped 8 bases from V and 9 bases from J, with 13 bases between.